This T cell receptor beta chain was documented in a study of blood T cell repertoires in COVID-19. Study-level information: COVID-19 samples collected from the United States, Italy and Spain covered acute and convalescent phases. The analysed material was cDNA or gDNA that came from T cells, B-cell-depleted T cells, or PBMCs.

This CDR3 has 13 amino acids. CDR1 is ENHRY, CDR2 SYGVKD, per germline. Trimming pared 4 bases from V and 3 bases from J, leaving 7 bases between. Authors' methods: Amplification of reference gene primers was used by the study to estimate nucleated cell counts. Produced via immunoSEQ multiplex PCR; TCRdb's table is partial and in-frame only. V, J and clone size are those of that table, while D and trimming were read from the DNA. Of approximately 280,000 clones in the sample, roughly 86% were seen once. This clonotype was obtained from a young man with active or convalescent COVID-19. The chain has TRBV10-3 and TRBJ1-5, with D uncertain. Sample: peripheral blood. Here the CDR3 reads CAISAGINQPQHF. The CDR3 DNA reads TGTGCCATCAGTGCGGGTATCAATCAGCCCCAGCATTTT.